Shown below are 24 T cell receptor beta chains from a single sample sequenced in a study of cytomegalovirus exposure and HLA in healthy donors. The PCR had 60 Vbeta and 13 Jbeta primers. Libraries were prepared by immunoSEQ multiplex PCR; TCRdb keeps only in-frame clonotypes and omits some of them. The top ten hold over 1.2% of the sample, which has under 200,000 clones, 75% seen once. Material: PBMCs. These receptors came from a man aged 18 to 29 in good health and CMV-seronegative.

The chain carries TRBV6-1 and TRBJ2-1; 13 bases match TRBD2. This CDR3 has 15 residues. Trimming took 5 bases from V and 7 from J; bases not matched to a gene: 5. The germline V gene has CDR1 MNHNS and CDR2 SASEGT. The CDR3 bases are TGTGCCAGCAGTAGCGGACTAGCGGGAGTTAATGAGCAGTTCTTC. Protein product: CASSSGLAGVNEQFF.

This clone appeared a few times. The chain carries TRBV29-1 and TRBJ2-7; possible D gene TRBD2, 5 bases. The CDR3 is 13 amino acids. Germline V gene sequence: CDR1 SQVTM, CDR2 ANQGSEA. V lost 7 bases, J lost 0 bases, and 13 bases lay in between. The CDR3 DNA follows: TGCAGCGCCATAAGACGGGACTCCTACGAGCAGTACTTC. Encoded protein: CSAIRRDSYEQYF.

This clone was detected only a few times. The chain employs TRBV2 and TRBJ2-3, with D perhaps matching TRBD1 (6 bases). Deletions cut 10 bases from V and 5 bases from J, with 13 bases between. The germline V gene has CDR1 SNHLY and CDR2 FYNNEI. This CDR3 is 12 amino acids long. CDR3 region: CAISRGGDTQYF. The CDR3 nucleotides are TGTGCCATCTCCAGGGGCGGAGATACGCAGTATTTT.

Concerning this clone: Other nucleotide sequences from this sample produce the same CDR3. V and J are TRBV2 and TRBJ2-7; 8 bases fit TRBD1. Per germline, CDR1 SNHLY and CDR2 FYNNEI. Unmatched junction bases numbered 1, after V lost 4 bases and J lost 2 bases. CDR3 length: 13 amino acids. The CDR3 loop is CASSGQGPYEQYF. Written as DNA, the CDR3 is TGTGCCAGCAGTGGACAGGGGCCCTACGAGCAGTACTTC.

This sequence joins TRBV30 and TRBJ2-3, with a weak D call TRBD1 (6 bases). Trimming cost V 6 bases and J 2 bases, with 12 bases left between them. The CDR3 extends over 13 amino acids. In germline, CDR1 is GTSNPN, CDR2 SVGIG (reference sequence). CDR3 sequence (DNA): TGTGCCTGTAACCGGGACAACACAGATACGCAGTATTTT. This gives the protein CACNRDNTDTQYF.

The V and J genes are TRBV11-2 and TRBJ2-1; a weak D match, TRBD1 (6 bases). CDR3 length equals 15 residues. The germline CDR1 and CDR2 sequences are SGHAT and FQNNGV. V was cut by 5 bases and J by 0 bases, with 11 bases left in between. In DNA form, the CDR3 reads TGTGCCAGCAGCCTCTCAGGGGACTCCTACAATGAGCAGTTCTTC. Residues: CASSLSGDSYNEQFF.

The V and J genes are TRBV11-2 and TRBJ2-1; 8 bases are shared with TRBD2. Germline V CDR1 and CDR2: SGHAT, FQNNGV. Losses at the gene ends were 5 bases for V and 10 bases for J; bases not matched to a gene: 13. The CDR3 length is 15 residues. In DNA form, the CDR3 reads TGTGCCAGCAGCCCCCTCCAAGGACTAGCTTTGGAGCAGTTCTTC. It is translated as CASSPLQGLALEQFF.

The rearrangement uses TRBV5-6 and TRBJ2-5, with 11 bases lining up with TRBD2. CDR1 and CDR2 from the germline V gene are SGHDT and YYEEEE. Unmatched junction bases numbered 6, after V lost 4 bases and J lost 1 base. There are 16 residues in the CDR3. The CDR3 protein is CASSEGLAEAQETQYF. As DNA, the CDR3 is TGTGCCAGCAGCGAGGGACTAGCGGAGGCCCAAGAGACCCAGTACTTC.

The chain carries TRBV27 and TRBJ2-1, with D possibly matching TRBD2 (6 bases). Germline CDR1 MNHEY, CDR2 SMNVEV (reference sequence). V gave up 2 bases and J gave up 2 bases, with 13 bases separating them. This CDR3 comprises 16 residues. Written as DNA, the CDR3 is TGTGCCAGCAGTTTACCTTTGCGGGGAGCCTACAATGAGCAGTTCTTC. Encoded protein: CASSLPLRGAYNEQFF.

CDR3 amino acids: CASSFRSSGFNEQFF. Written as DNA, the CDR3 is TGTGCCAGCAGCTTTCGAAGCAGCGGGTTTAATGAGCAGTTCTTC. The J gene is TRBJ2-1, the V gene TRBV11-3; a possible D gene is TRBD2 (6 bases). The CDR3 has 15 residues. Trimming left V 3 bases short and J 7 bases short, with 16 bases between. CDR1 and CDR2 from the germline V gene are SGHNT and YENEEA.

The gene calls are TRBV18 and TRBJ2-3; 8 positions match TRBD1. Trimming took 1 base from V and 5 from J; bases not matched to a gene: 5. The CDR3 is 15 amino acids. CDR1 is KGHSH, CDR2 LQKENI, per germline. The CDR3 bases are TGTGCCAGCTCACCACGGCAGGGGGCGGGAGATACGCAGTATTTT. Encoded protein: CASSPRQGAGDTQYF.

This clone turned up a few times. For the CDR3, the DNA is TGTGCCAGCAGTGTTAGGGCAGGGGGCTCCTATGGCTACACCTTC. Translated: CASSVRAGGSYGYTF. The chain recombines TRBV6-1 with TRBJ1-2, with 8 bases identical to TRBD1. There are 15 residues in the CDR3. The trim removed 4 bases at V and 4 bases at J, leaving 8 bases unmatched. The germline gives CDR1 MNHNS, CDR2 SASEGT.

The chain has TRBV19 and TRBJ2-3; 7 positions agree with TRBD2. Germline V gene sequence: CDR1 LNHDA, CDR2 SQIVND (reference sequence). V dropped 3 bases and J dropped 6; count of bases not matched to a gene: 24. The CDR3 extends over 20 amino acids. CDR3 protein: CASSISPLKRDPSRPDTQYF. The CDR3 nucleotides read TGTGCCAGTAGTATTAGCCCCCTGAAGCGGGACCCGTCGCGGCCGGATACGCAGTATTTT.

The chain combines TRBV6-4 with TRBJ2-2, with 7 bases lining up with TRBD1. The J segment lost 2 bases and the V segment lost 0 bases, leaving 0 bases of the junction unmatched. CDR3 size: 15 residues. The germline V gene encodes CDR1 MRHNA and CDR2 SNTAGT. Here the CDR3 DNA reads TGTGCCAGCAGTGACTCAGGGGGCAACACCGGGGAGCTGTTTTTT. Amino acids: CASSDSGGNTGELFF.

The rearrangement joins TRBV10-2 to TRBJ2-5, with D possibly being TRBD1 (5 bases). Trimming left V 7 bases short and J 2 bases short, with 14 bases between. Germline CDR1 reads WSHSY; CDR2 reads SAAADI. The CDR3 has 14 residues. The CDR3 spells CASTPLRGQETQYF. The CDR3 DNA reads TGCGCCAGCACCCCTTTAAGGGGACAAGAGACCCAGTACTTC.

The chain links TRBV7-2 to TRBJ2-2; D might be TRBD2 (5 bases). Between the trimmed V and J ends, which lost 2 bases and 3 bases, there was a span of 13 bases. CDR1 and CDR2 from the germline V gene are SGHTA and FQGNSA. This CDR3 region has 16 residues. The DNA of the CDR3 is TGTGCCAGCAGCTTATTCGCTAGCAGCCACACCGGGGAGCTGTTTTTT. Residues: CASSLFASSHTGELFF.

V usage is TRBV19 and J usage is TRBJ2-2; 12 nucleotides match TRBD2. Trimming at V came to 5 bases and at J to 5 bases, leaving 9 bases not matched to a gene. CDR1 is LNHDA and CDR2 is SQIVND in the germline V gene (reference sequence). There are 17 residues in the CDR3. The CDR3 loop reads CASSARLAGEGTGELFF. In DNA form, the CDR3 reads TGTGCCAGTAGTGCCAGACTAGCGGGAGAGGGAACCGGGGAGCTGTTTTTT.

The DNA for the CDR3 is TGTGCCAGCTCACCGGGAGCCCTTCCCAGTGAAAAACTGTTTTTT. This gives the protein CASSPGALPSEKLFF. The chain carries TRBV18 and TRBJ1-4; D is unresolved. The V and J ends lost 3 bases and 7 bases respectively, with 15 bases between them. The germline gives CDR1 KGHSH, CDR2 LQKENI. The CDR3 extends over 15 amino acids.

This clone was detected only a few times. This chain links TRBV18 with TRBJ2-1, with 10 bases that match TRBD2. J was trimmed by 5 bases and V by 8 bases; bases with no gene match: 6. This CDR3 has 14 residues. CDR1 KGHSH and CDR2 LQKENI come from the germline V gene. The CDR3 here is CASVTSGANNEQFF. DNA of the CDR3: TGTGCCAGCGTCACTAGCGGGGCTAACAATGAGCAGTTCTTC.

The chain employs TRBV7-9 and TRBJ1-4, with D tentatively TRBD1 (5 bases). The CDR3 has 12 amino acids. Germline CDR1 is SEHNR and CDR2 is FQNEAQ (reference sequence). The V end was cut by 2 bases, the J end by 14 bases, with 12 bases between. CDR3 sequence (DNA): TGTGCCAGCAGCTTACCCGACAGACCCCTGTTTTTT. It specifies CASSLPDRPLFF.

The rearrangement uses TRBV27 and TRBJ2-7; maybe TRBD2 (5 bases). The CDR3 is 15 residues long. Germline CDR1 reads MNHEY; CDR2 reads SMNVEV (reference sequence). Between the trimmed V and J ends, which lost 6 bases and 3 bases, there was a span of 18 bases. The CDR3 loop is CASRPSSLGYYEQYF. CDR3 nucleotides: TGTGCCAGCAGGCCTTCTAGCCTCGGGTACTACGAGCAGTACTTC.

The V and J genes are TRBV7-9 and TRBJ2-7, with D possibly matching TRBD2 (6 bases). CDR1 SEHNR and CDR2 FQNEAQ come from the germline V gene (reference sequence). The ends were cut back, 5 bases at V and 1 base at J, with 12 bases in the middle. The CDR3 has 14 amino acids. CDR3 sequence (DNA): TGTGCCAGCAGCCGTATGGGGGGATCCTACGAGCAGTACTTC. The encoded protein is CASSRMGGSYEQYF.

The rearrangement uses TRBV28 and TRBJ2-5; D not resolved. The CDR3 runs to 15 residues. V was clipped by 8 bases and J by 4 bases, with 20 bases between them. Per germline, CDR1 MDHEN and CDR2 SYDVKM. CDR3 region: CASGPLGSLAETQYF. The CDR3, as DNA: TGTGCCAGCGGCCCTTTGGGCAGTTTGGCAGAGACCCAGTACTTC.

This clone appeared a single time. The rearrangement links TRBV7-9 to TRBJ2-2; weak D call: TRBD2 (5 bases). The CDR3 runs to 19 residues. The V end was cut by 3 bases, the J end by 3 bases, with 23 bases between. CDR1 and CDR2 (germline): SEHNR, FQNEAQ (reference sequence). In nucleotides, the CDR3 is TGTGCCAGCAGCTTGGGAGTCAGGAGAAGGGCCCTCGACACCGGGGAGCTGTTTTTT. Its protein product is CASSLGVRRRALDTGELFF. The entire variable domain, with the rest obtained from reference TRBV7-9 and TRBJ2-2, is as follows: DTGVSQNPRHKITKRGQNVTFRCDPISEHNRLYWYRQTLGQGPEFLTYFQNEAQLEKSRLLSDRFSAERPKGSFSTLEIQRTEQGDSAMYLCASSLGVRRRALDTGELFFGEGSRLTVL.